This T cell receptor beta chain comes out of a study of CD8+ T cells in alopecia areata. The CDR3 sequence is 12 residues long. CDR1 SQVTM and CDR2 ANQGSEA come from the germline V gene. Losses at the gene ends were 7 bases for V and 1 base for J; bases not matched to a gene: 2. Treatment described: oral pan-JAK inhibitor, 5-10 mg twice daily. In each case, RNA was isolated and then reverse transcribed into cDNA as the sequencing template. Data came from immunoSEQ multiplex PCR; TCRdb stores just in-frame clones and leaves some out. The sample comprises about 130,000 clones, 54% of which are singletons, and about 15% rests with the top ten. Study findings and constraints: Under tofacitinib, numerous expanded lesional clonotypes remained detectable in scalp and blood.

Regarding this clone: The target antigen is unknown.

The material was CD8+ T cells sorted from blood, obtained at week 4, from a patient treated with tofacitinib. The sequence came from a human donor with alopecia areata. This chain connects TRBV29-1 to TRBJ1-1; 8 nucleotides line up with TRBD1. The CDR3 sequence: CSAGQGNTEAFF. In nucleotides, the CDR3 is TGCAGCGCCGGACAGGGGAACACTGAAGCTTTCTTT.